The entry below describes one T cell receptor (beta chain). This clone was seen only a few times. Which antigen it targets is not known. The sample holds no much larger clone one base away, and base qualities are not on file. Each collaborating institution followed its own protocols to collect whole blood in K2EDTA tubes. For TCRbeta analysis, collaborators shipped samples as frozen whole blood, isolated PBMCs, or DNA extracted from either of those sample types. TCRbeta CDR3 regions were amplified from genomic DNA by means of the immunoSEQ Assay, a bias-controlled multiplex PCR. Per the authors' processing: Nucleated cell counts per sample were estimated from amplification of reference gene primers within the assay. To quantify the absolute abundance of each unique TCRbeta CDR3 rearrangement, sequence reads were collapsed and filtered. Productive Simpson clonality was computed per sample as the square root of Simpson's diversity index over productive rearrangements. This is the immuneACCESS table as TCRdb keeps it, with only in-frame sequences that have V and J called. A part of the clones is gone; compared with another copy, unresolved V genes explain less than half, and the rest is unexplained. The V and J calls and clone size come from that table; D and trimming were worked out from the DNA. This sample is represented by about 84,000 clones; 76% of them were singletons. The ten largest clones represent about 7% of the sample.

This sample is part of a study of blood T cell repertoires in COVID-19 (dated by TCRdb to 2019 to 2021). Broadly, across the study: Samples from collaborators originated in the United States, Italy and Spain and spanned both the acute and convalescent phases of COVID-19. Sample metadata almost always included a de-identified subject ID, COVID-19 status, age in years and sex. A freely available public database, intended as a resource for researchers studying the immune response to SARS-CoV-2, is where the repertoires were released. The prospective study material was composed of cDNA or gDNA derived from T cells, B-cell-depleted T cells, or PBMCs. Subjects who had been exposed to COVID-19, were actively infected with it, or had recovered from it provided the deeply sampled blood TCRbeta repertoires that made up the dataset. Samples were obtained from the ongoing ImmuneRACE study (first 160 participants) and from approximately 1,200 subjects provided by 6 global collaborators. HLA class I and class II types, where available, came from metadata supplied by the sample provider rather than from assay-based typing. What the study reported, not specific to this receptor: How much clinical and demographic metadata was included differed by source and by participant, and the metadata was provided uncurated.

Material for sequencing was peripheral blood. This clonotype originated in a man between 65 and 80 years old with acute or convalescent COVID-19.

This receptor has the CDR3 CATDRPNEKLFF. In nucleotides, the sequence is TGTGCCACGGACAGGCCTAATGAAAAACTGTTTTTT. Recombination connected TRBV6-5 to TRBJ1-4; TRBD1 aligns with 7 central bases. The CDR3 sequence holds 12 residues, the cysteine and phenylalanine included. Only the CDR3 portion is preserved as DNA: 36 bases, with reading frame beginning at the first base. Sequences MNHEY (CDR1) and SVGAGI (CDR2) are obtained from the germline V gene. After removal of 10 bases from V and 3 bases from J, the junction retains 2 bases not matched to a gene.